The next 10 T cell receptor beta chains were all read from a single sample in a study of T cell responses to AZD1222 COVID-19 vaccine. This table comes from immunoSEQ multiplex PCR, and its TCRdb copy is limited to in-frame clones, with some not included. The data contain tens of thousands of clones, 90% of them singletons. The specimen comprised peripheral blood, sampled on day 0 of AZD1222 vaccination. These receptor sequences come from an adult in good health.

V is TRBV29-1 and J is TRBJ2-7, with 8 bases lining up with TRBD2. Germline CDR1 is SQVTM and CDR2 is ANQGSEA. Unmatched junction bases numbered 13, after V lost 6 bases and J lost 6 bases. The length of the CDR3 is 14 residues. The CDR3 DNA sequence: TGCAGCGTCCCCGGGCTTAGCGGGAAGATCGAGCAGTACTTC. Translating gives CSVPGLSGKIEQYF.

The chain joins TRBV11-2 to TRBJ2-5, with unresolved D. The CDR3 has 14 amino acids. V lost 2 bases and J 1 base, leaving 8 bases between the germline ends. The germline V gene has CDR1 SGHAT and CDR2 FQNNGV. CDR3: CASSLMAIQETQYF. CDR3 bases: TGTGCCAGCAGCTTAATGGCCATCCAAGAGACCCAGTACTTC.

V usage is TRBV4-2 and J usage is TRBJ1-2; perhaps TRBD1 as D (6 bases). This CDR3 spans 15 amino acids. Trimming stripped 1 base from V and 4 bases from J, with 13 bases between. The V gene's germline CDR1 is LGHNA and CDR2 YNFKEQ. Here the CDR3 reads CASSQVGQPGYGYTF. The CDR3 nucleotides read TGTGCCAGCAGCCAAGTGGGACAACCTGGCTATGGCTACACCTTC.

CDR3 protein: CASSIRTGWRLAFF. CDR3 nucleotide sequence: TGTGCCAGTAGTATAAGAACAGGTTGGCGGTTGGCTTTCTTT. This chain uses TRBV19 with TRBJ1-1; TRBD1 might be the D (5 bases). The CDR3 consists of 14 residues. The V gene lost 2 bases and the J gene lost 11 bases, with 18 bases spanning the gap. Per germline, CDR1 LNHDA and CDR2 SQIVND (reference sequence). The full variable domain, in which reference TRBV19 and TRBJ1-1 provide the parts outside the CDR3, is DGGITQSPKYLFRKEGQNVTLSCEQNLNHDAMYWYRQDPGQGLRLIYYSQIVNDFQKGDIAEGYSVSREKKESFPLTVTSAQKNPTAFYLCASSIRTGWRLAFFGQGTRLTVV.

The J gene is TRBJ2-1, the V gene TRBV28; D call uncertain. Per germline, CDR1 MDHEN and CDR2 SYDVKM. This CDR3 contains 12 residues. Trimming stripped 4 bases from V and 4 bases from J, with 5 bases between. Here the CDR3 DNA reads TGTGCCAGCAGTTCCTTTTACAATGAGCAGTTCTTC. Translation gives CASSSFYNEQFF.

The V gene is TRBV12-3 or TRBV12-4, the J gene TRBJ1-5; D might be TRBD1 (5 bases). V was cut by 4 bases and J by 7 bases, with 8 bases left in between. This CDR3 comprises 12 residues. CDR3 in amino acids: CASSSGAQPQHF. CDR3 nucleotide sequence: TGTGCCAGCAGTTCTGGGGCCCAGCCCCAGCATTTT.

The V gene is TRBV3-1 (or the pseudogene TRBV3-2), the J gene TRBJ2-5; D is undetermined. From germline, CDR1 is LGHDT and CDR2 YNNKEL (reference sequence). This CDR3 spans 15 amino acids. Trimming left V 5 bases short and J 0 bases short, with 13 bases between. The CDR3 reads CASSSRGRNQETQYF. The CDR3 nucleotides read TGTGCCAGCAGCTCCCGCGGACGGAACCAAGAGACCCAGTACTTC.

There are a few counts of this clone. CDR3 nucleotide sequence: TGCGCCAGCAGCGCGGGTGGGCTCAATCAGCCCCAGCATTTT. Translation: CASSAGGLNQPQHF. The J gene is TRBJ1-5, the V gene TRBV4-1; D is ambiguous. The CDR3 is 14 amino acids. Trimming removed 5 bases from V and 3 bases from J, with 11 bases in between. Germline CDR1 MGHRA, CDR2 YSYEKL.

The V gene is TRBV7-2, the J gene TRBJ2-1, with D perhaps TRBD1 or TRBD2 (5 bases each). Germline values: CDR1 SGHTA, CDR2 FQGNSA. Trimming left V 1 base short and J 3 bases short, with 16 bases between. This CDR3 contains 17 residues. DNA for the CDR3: TGTGCCAGCAGCTTAGTGGGACGAGGCGCGATCTACAATGAGCAGTTCTTC. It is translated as CASSLVGRGAIYNEQFF.

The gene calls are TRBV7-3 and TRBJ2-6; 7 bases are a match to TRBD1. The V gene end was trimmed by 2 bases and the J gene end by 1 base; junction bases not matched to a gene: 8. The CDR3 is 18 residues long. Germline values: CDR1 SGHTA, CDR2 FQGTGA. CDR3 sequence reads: CASSLLHRGMSGANVLTF. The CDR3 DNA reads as TGTGCCAGCAGCTTATTGCACAGGGGAATGTCTGGGGCCAACGTCCTGACTTTC. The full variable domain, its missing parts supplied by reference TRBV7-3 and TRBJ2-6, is GAGVSQTPSNKVTEKGKYVELRCDPISGHTALYWYRQSLGQGPEFLIYFQGTGAADDSGLPNDRFFAVRPEGSVSTLKIQRTERGDSAVYLCASSLLHRGMSGANVLTFGAGSRLTVL.